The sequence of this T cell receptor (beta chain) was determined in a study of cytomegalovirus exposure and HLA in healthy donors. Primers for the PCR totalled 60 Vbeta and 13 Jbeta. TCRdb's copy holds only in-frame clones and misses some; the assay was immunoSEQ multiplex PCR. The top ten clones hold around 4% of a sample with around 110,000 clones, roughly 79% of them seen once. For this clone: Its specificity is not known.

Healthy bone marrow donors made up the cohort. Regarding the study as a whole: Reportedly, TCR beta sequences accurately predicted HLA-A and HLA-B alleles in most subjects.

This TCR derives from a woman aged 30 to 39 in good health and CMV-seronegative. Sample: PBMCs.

In nucleotides, the CDR3 is TGTGCCAGCAGTTCCCTAGTAGAGGGGGCGCTCCAGCCCCAGCATTTT. Its protein product is CASSSLVEGALQPQHF. The V call is TRBV28, the J call TRBJ1-5, with 7 bases that match TRBD1. CDR3 length: 16 amino acids. V shed 4 bases, J shed 7 bases, and the junction held 13 bases outside the gene matches. The germline V gene has CDR1 MDHEN and CDR2 SYDVKM.